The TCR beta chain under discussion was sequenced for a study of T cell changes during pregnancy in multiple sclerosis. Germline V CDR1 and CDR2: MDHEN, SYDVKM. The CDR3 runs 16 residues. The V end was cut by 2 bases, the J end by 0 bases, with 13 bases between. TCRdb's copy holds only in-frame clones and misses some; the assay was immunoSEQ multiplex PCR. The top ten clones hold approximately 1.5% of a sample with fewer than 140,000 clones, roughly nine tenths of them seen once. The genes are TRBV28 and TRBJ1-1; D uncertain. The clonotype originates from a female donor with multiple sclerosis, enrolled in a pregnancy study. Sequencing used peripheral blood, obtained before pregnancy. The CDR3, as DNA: TGTGCCAGCAGTTTACCTACTCCCAGGATGAACACTGAAGCTTTCTTT. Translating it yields CASSLPTPRMNTEAFF.